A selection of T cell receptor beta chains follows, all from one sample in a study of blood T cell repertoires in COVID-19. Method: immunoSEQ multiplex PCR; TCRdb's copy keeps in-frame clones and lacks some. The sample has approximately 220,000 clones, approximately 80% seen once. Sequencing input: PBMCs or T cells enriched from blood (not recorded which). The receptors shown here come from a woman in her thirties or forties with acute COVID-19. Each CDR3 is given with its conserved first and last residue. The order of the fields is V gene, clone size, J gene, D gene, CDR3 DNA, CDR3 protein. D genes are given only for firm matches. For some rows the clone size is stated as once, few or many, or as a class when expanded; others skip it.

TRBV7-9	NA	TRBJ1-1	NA	TGTGCCGGGGGGGAGAGGGGCCTTAACACTGAAGCTTTCTTT	CAGGERGLNTEAFF
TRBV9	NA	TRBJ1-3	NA	TGTGCCAGCAGTCAGGGTACCTCTGGAAACACCATATATTTT	CASSQGTSGNTIYF
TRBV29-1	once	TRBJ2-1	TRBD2	TGCAGCGTCCCAAAAGGGGTAGCGGGGAGTTACAATGAGCAGTTCTTC	CSVPKGVAGSYNEQFF
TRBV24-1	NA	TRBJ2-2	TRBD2	TGTGCCACCAGTGAATCGGGGGGGTCACTTAGGAACACCGGGGAGCTGTTTTTT	CATSESGGSLRNTGELFF
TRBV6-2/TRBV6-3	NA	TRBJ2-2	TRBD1	TGTGCCAGCAGCGTACAGGGGTCGAACACCGGGGAGCTGTTTTTT	CASSVQGSNTGELFF
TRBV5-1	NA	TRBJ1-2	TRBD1	TGCGCCAGCAGCGTTACCGGGACAGGGGTAGACTATGGCTACACCTTC	CASSVTGTGVDYGYTF
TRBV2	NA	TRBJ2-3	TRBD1	TGTGCCAGCAGCCCTACAGGGGGGAGATCAGATACGCAGTATTTT	CASSPTGGRSDTQYF
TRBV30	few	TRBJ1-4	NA	TGTGCCTGGACGGCGGATTTCAATGAAAAACTGTTTTTT	CAWTADFNEKLFF
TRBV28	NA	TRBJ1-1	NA	TGTGCCAGCAGTTTAAGTTTGCGTGAAGCTTTCTTT	CASSLSLREAFF
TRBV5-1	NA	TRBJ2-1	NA	TGCGCCAGCAGCTTGGATGTCGGGAGCTCCTACAATGAGCAGTTCTTC	CASSLDVGSSYNEQFF
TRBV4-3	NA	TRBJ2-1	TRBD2	TGCGCCAGCAGCCAAGAACTAGCGGGAGCCTACAATGAGCAGTTCTTC	CASSQELAGAYNEQFF
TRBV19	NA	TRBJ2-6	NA	TGTGCCAGTAGTACCACAGGGTCTGGGGCCAACGTCCTGACTTTC	CASSTTGSGANVLTF
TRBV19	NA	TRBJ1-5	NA	TGTGCCAGTAGTATTGATAGGGGGAGCAATCAGCCCCAGCATTTT	CASSIDRGSNQPQHF
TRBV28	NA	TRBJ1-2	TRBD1	TGTGCCAGCAGTTTATTGGGGACAGGACAAGGCTACACCTTC	CASSLLGTGQGYTF
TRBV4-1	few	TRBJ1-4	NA	TGCGCCAGCAGCCAAGATTTCTCAGGGGCAACTAATGAAAAACTGTTTTTT	CASSQDFSGATNEKLFF
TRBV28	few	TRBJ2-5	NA	TGTGCCAGCAGTTTCAGGGCTCAAGAGACCCAGTACTTC	CASSFRAQETQYF